Following are 9 T cell receptor beta chains from one sample sequenced in a study of human T cells and chemical hapten exposure. As to time point: pre-sensitization, week 0. Indicated treatment: therapeutic diphenylcyclopropenone sensitization with weekly scalp DPC. MiXCR, run by TCRdb on the RACE reads, gives a single entry per CDR3 protein. Of more than 150,000 distinct CDR3 sequences detected, just under 30% appear once; the ten largest clones hold just under 3%. The source was whole blood, collected in connection with sensitization to the hapten diphenylcyclopropenone (DPC). These receptors all stem from a woman under 40 with alopecia areata. Some clones in this sample may be carry-over from other donors' samples.

The CDR3 spells CASRRTGVYGYTF. The CDR3, as DNA: TGTGCCAGCAGGAGGACAGGGGTCTATGGCTACACCTTC. The V gene is TRBV6-5, the J gene TRBJ1-2; 9 nucleotides agree with TRBD1. Losses at the gene ends were 6 bases for V and 4 bases for J; bases not matched to a gene: 3. The CDR3 is 13 amino acids. The germline V gene has CDR1 MNHEY and CDR2 SVGAGI.

As for this clonotype: An end of the junction differs from the germline gene, which may be a read error. As DNA, the CDR3 is TGTACCAGCAGCCAATTTCTAGCGGGAGGGCCGTCCTACAATGAGCAGTTCTTC. As protein: CTSSQFLAGGPSYNEQFF. The chain joins TRBV14 to TRBJ2-1, with TRBD2 matching over 12 bases. The CDR3 length is 18 residues. Germline V CDR1 and CDR2: SGHDN, FVKESK.

This clonotype showed up just a few times. This sequence joins TRBV29-1 and TRBJ1-2; D ambiguous. Germline CDR1 SQVTM, CDR2 ANQGSEA. Deletions cut 4 bases from V and 6 bases from J, with 18 bases between. CDR3 length: 14 amino acids. The CDR3 DNA reads as TGCAGCGTTGTTGGCAGACCACCCGCTGATGGCTACACCTTC. Its protein is CSVVGRPPADGYTF.

V is TRBV4-2 and J is TRBJ2-3; 7 positions agree with TRBD1. The CDR3 is made up of 14 amino acids. The germline CDR1 and CDR2 sequences are LGHNA and YNFKEQ. Trimming took 4 bases from V and 4 from J; bases not matched to a gene: 5. CDR3 nucleotides: TGTGCCAGCAGCCTCGGACAGGAGCCAGATACGCAGTATTTT. Amino acids: CASSLGQEPDTQYF.

V and J are TRBV4-1 and TRBJ1-1, with unresolved D. CDR1 and CDR2 from the germline V gene are MGHRA and YSYEKL. V was clipped by 6 bases and J by 3 bases, with 17 bases between them. The CDR3 length is 15 residues. CDR3 sequence reads: CASRARLERDTEAFF. In DNA form, the CDR3 reads TGCGCCAGCAGGGCTAGACTGGAGAGGGACACTGAAGCTTTCTTT.

The rearrangement uses TRBV28 and TRBJ1-1, with D perhaps matching TRBD1 (6 bases). Trimming stripped 6 bases from V and 0 bases from J, with 11 bases between. The CDR3 runs to 14 residues. Germline lookup yields CDR1 MDHEN and CDR2 SYDVKM. In DNA, the CDR3 is TGTGCCAGCAGGGGGGCGGCAATGAACACTGAAGCTTTCTTT. It is translated as CASRGAAMNTEAFF.

This rearrangement joins TRBV6-6 to TRBJ2-2; 8 bases are shared with TRBD1. The CDR3 extends over 15 amino acids. The ends lost 7 bases at V and 4 bases at J; junction bases unmatched: 8. Germline CDR1 reads MNHNY; CDR2 reads SVGAGI (reference sequence). CDR3 residues: CASTPGGAGTGELFF. The DNA for the CDR3 is TGTGCCAGCACCCCAGGGGGCGCGGGCACCGGGGAGCTGTTTTTT.

This chain links TRBV7-2 with TRBJ2-7, with 7 bases lining up with TRBD2. Germline V lookup: CDR1 SGHTA, CDR2 FQGNSA. Trimming at V came to 2 bases and at J to 4 bases, leaving 2 bases not matched to a gene. The CDR3 runs 13 residues. The CDR3 DNA is TGTGCCAGCAGCTTATTAGCGGGTTACGAGCAGTACTTC. As protein: CASSLLAGYEQYF.

This clonotype was found once. This sequence joins TRBV27 and TRBJ1-5; D not resolved. Germline CDR1 is MNHEY and CDR2 is SMNVEV (reference sequence). Between the trimmed V and J ends, which lost 3 bases and 9 bases, there was a span of 12 bases. This CDR3 is 13 amino acids long. The CDR3 reads CASSFRGKGPQHF. The CDR3 DNA follows: TGTGCCAGCAGTTTTAGAGGCAAAGGGCCCCAGCATTTT.